This T cell receptor beta chain was found in a study of shared clonotypes between healthy human individuals. The test was conducted at deep level. Repertoires were generated with immunoSEQ multiplex PCR, while TCRdb's copy carries only in-frame clones and drops some. Here the sample spans 760,000 or so clones, roughly 96% being singletons. There are 12 residues in the CDR3. Per the germline V gene, CDR1 is SEHNR and CDR2 is FQNEAQ (reference sequence). V was clipped by 11 bases and J by 6 bases, with 17 bases between them. A word on this clone: The target antigen is unknown.

General observations from the study: Investigators collected only blood, and repertoires in tissues likely differ. Few donors restricted represented genetic and exposure-history diversity. When naive CD4 clonotypes were compared across several donors, around 4.6% were shared.

The naive CD8 fraction comprised CD45RO-negative cells positively selected for CCR7 and excluded terminally differentiated effector memory CD45RA+ cells. The sample was naive CD8+ T cells sorted from blood. The chain has TRBV7-9 and TRBJ2-7; D may correspond to TRBD1 or TRBD2 (5 bases each). The origin of this receptor is a young man in good health. CDR3 DNA: TGTGCCGCCACTAGGCAGGGTTCCGAGCAGTACTTC. As protein: CAATRQGSEQYF.